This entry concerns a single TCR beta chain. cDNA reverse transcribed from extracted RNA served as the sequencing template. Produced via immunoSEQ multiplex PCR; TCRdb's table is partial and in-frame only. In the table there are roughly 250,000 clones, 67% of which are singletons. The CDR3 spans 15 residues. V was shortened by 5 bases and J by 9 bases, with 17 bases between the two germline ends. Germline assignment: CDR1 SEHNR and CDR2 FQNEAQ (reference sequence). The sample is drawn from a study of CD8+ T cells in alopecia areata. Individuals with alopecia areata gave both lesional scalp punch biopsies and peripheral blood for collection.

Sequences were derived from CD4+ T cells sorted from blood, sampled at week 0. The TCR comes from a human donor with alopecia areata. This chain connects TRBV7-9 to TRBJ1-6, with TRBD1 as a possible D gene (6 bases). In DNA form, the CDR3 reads TGTGCCAGCAGCCCCCCGGGGGGCTCGGGTTCACCCCTCCACTTT. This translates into CASSPPGGSGSPLHF.